This record concerns one T cell receptor beta chain sequence. CDR1 is KGHSH, CDR2 LQKENI, per germline. Germline trimming cut 2 bases from V and 2 bases from J; bases unmatched to any gene: 5. The CDR3 consists of 16 residues. The source of the sample is a study of shared T cell receptors in the human thymus. The assay was immunoSEQ multiplex PCR, and TCRdb's table has in-frame clones only and misses some. The sample holds about 500,000 clones, more than 75% seen once. A further study also used this sample, focusing on human thymus T cells.

V gene TRBV18 combines with J gene TRBJ2-7, with TRBD2 matching over 11 bases. What was sequenced was thymocytes. This clonotype was obtained from a boy younger than two with a congenital heart defect. CDR3 nucleotides: TGTGCCAGCTCACCATCTAGTAGCGGGAGGGCCTACGAGCAGTACTTC. Amino acid sequence: CASSPSSSGRAYEQYF.